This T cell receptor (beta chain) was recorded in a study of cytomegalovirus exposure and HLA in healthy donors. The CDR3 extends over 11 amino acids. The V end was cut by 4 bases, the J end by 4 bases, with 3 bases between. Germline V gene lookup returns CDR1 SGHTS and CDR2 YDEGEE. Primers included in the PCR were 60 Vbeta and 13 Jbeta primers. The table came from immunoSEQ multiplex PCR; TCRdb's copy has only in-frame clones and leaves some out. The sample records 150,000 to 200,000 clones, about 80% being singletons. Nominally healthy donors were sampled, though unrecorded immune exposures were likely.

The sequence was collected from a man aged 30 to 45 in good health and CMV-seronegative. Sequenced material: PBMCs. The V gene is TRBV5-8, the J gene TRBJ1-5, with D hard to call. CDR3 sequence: CASSQNQPQHF. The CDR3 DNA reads TGTGCCAGCAGCCAAAATCAGCCCCAGCATTTT.